This is a list of T cell receptor beta chains from one sample in a study of early stage breast cancer tumors. Method: immunoSEQ multiplex PCR; TCRdb's copy keeps in-frame clones and lacks some. Of about 15,000 clones in the sample, about 88% were seen once. Material for sequencing was normal breast tissue next to the tumor. The source is a person aged 30-39 years with breast cancer. Each CDR3 is given with its conserved first and last residue. The D gene is left open where the match is weak. Clone size is shown for a subset of rows, as once, few, many or a class of expanded clone.

>TRBJ2-7|TRBD2|TRBV6-5|once
CASSYTTSGSGYEQYF
TGTGCCAGCAGTTACACCACTAGCGGGAGTGGGTACGAGCAGTACTTC
>TRBJ2-1|TRBD2|TRBV11-3|-
CASSRAFDGRFYNEQFF
TGTGCCAGCAGTCGAGCGTTTGACGGGAGGTTTTACAATGAGCAGTTCTTC
>TRBJ2-7|-|TRBV2|few
CASRASFYEQYF
TGTGCCAGCAGGGCGAGTTTTTACGAGCAGTACTTC
>TRBJ2-5|-|TRBV20-1|-
CSALFLETQYF
TGCAGTGCCCTCTTTTTGGAGACCCAGTACTTC
>TRBJ1-4|-|TRBV6-5|-
CASSFTGIATNEKLFF
TGTGCCAGCAGTTTTACAGGGATCGCCACTAATGAAAAACTGTTTTTT
>TRBJ2-2|-|TRBV25-1|-
CATEQYDTGELFF
TGTGCCACCGAACAATACGACACCGGGGAGCTGTTTTTT
>TRBJ2-7|TRBD2|TRBV7-2|-
CASSLPGSGGYEQYF
TGTGCCAGCAGCCTCCCCGGATCGGGGGGTTACGAGCAGTACTTC
>TRBJ2-5|-|TRBV11-1|-
CASSRGAQETQYF
TGTGCCAGCAGTCGAGGGGCACAAGAGACCCAGTACTTC
>TRBJ2-2|TRBD2|TRBV14|-
CASSQDRASGSGGELFF
TGTGCCAGCAGCCAAGACAGGGCTAGCGGGAGCGGCGGGGAGCTGTTTTTT
>TRBJ2-3|TRBD2|TRBV4-1|-
CASSQGVPGGGTDTQYF
TGCGCCAGCAGCCAAGGGGTGCCGGGAGGGGGTACAGATACGCAGTATTTT
>TRBJ1-2|-|TRBV2|few
CASSEGTNYGYTF
TGTGCCAGCAGTGAGGGCACAAACTATGGCTACACCTTC